The 27 T cell receptor beta chains given below trace back to one sample, sequenced in a study of control samples from healthy donors and cancer patients (dated by TCRdb to 2020 to 2021). Library preparation was by the immunoSEQ multiplex PCR assay. The table was pulled from immuneACCESS by TCRdb, which kept in-frame rearrangements only. Such tables lose some clones; where checked, under half of the loss comes from unresolved V genes, and the rest has no known cause. Across this sample there are some 120,000 clones, with about 94% seen only once. The ten most abundant clones make up roughly 2.5% of the sample. The sequenced material came from blood. The receptors derive from a man younger than 45 in good health.

This chain uses TRBV6-5 with TRBJ1-4; D not resolved. The germline CDR1 and CDR2 sequences are MNHEY and SVGAGI. V was trimmed by 2 bases and J by 14 bases, leaving 15 bases between them. This CDR3 has 13 residues. For the CDR3, the DNA is TGTGCCAGCAGTTACAAGGGAGGCGACCGGCTGTTTTTT. Its protein is CASSYKGGDRLFF.

This clone came up a few times. V usage is TRBV19 and J usage is TRBJ1-1, with 9 nucleotides matching TRBD1. The junction had 5 bases not matched to a gene; V was cut back by 11 bases and J by 1 base. The CDR3 contains 13 residues. Germline V CDR1 and CDR2: LNHDA, SQIVND (reference sequence). CDR3 protein: CAASQGANTEAFF. In nucleotides, the CDR3 is TGTGCCGCCTCACAGGGGGCGAACACTGAAGCTTTCTTT. Using reference TRBV19 and TRBJ1-1 for the parts outside the CDR3, the full variable domain is DGGITQSPKYLFRKEGQNVTLSCEQNLNHDAMYWYRQDPGQGLRLIYYSQIVNDFQKGDIAEGYSVSREKKESFPLTVTSAQKNPTAFYLCAASQGANTEAFFGQGTRLTVV.

V and J are TRBV4-2 and TRBJ2-3; D not resolved. Trimming stripped 4 bases from V and 3 bases from J, with 2 bases between. The germline V gene has CDR1 LGHNA and CDR2 YNFKEQ. This CDR3 is 11 amino acids long. CDR3 bases: TGTGCCAGCAGCCGGACAGATACGCAGTATTTT. This gives the protein CASSRTDTQYF.

The J gene is TRBJ1-1, the V gene TRBV11-1; tentatively, D is TRBD1 (6 bases). Germline V gene sequence: CDR1 SGHAT, CDR2 FQDESV (reference sequence). The CDR3 covers 13 residues. The V and J ends lost 8 bases and 7 bases respectively, with 17 bases between them. CDR3 nucleotides: TGTGCCAGCGGCCACCGGGACAACCATGAAGCTTTCTTT. Its protein product is CASGHRDNHEAFF.

The chain recombines TRBV19 with TRBJ1-1; TRBD1 matches at 11 bases. Looked up from germline, CDR1 is LNHDA and CDR2 is SQIVND (reference sequence). Germline trimming cut 6 bases from V and 6 bases from J; bases unmatched to any gene: 12. The CDR3 sequence is 16 residues long. CDR3 loop: CASRSSGTGGLAEAFF. The CDR3 DNA follows: TGTGCCAGTAGGTCATCCGGGACAGGGGGGTTGGCTGAAGCTTTCTTT.

The V and J genes are TRBV7-9 and TRBJ1-1; the match to TRBD1 covers 8 bases. The CDR3 extends over 17 amino acids. Germline CDR1 is SEHNR and CDR2 is FQNEAQ (reference sequence). J lost 2 bases, V lost 7 bases, and 15 bases had no gene match. The CDR3 nucleotides read TGTGCCAGCACCGTTTTCCTTGGGGACAGGCCCAACACTGAAGCTTTCTTT. Translation: CASTVFLGDRPNTEAFF. Using reference TRBV7-9 and TRBJ1-1 for the parts outside the CDR3, the full variable domain is DTGVSQNPRHKITKRGQNVTFRCDPISEHNRLYWYRQTLGQGPEFLTYFQNEAQLEKSRLLSDRFSAERPKGSFSTLEIQRTEQGDSAMYLCASTVFLGDRPNTEAFFGQGTRLTVV.

The sample holds a few counts of this clone. The chain has TRBV14 and TRBJ2-6, with D possibly being TRBD1 or TRBD2 (5 bases each). The V end was cut by 4 bases, the J end by 0 bases, with 10 bases between. From germline, CDR1 is SGHDN and CDR2 FVKESK. CDR3 length: 16 residues. CDR3 loop: CASSPSGRSGANVLTF. In nucleotides, the CDR3 is TGTGCCAGCAGCCCCTCGGGGCGCTCTGGGGCCAACGTCCTGACTTTC.

CDR3 sequence (DNA): TGTGCCATCACACAGGGGGACCCCTCCTACGAGCAGTACTTC. It specifies CAITQGDPSYEQYF. V usage is TRBV14 and J usage is TRBJ2-7; TRBD1 matches at 8 bases. Losses at the gene ends were 10 bases for V and 0 bases for J; bases not matched to a gene: 8. CDR3 size: 14 residues. The germline CDR1 and CDR2 sequences are SGHDN and FVKESK.

This chain uses TRBV5-1 with TRBJ1-1; D might be TRBD1 (5 bases). There are 17 residues in the CDR3. Trimming stripped 3 bases from V and 4 bases from J, with 22 bases between. Germline V gene sequence: CDR1 SGHRS, CDR2 YFSETQ. This chain's CDR3 is CASSYGPRGSLATEAFF. In DNA form, the CDR3 reads TGCGCCAGCAGCTACGGCCCGAGGGGAAGTCTAGCCACTGAAGCTTTCTTT.

This chain connects TRBV5-6 to TRBJ1-2; no clear D gene. Germline CDR1 is SGHDT and CDR2 is YYEEEE. This CDR3 has 16 residues. V was pared by 0 bases and J by 2 bases, with 14 bases between. CDR3 coding DNA: TGTGCCAGCAGCTTGGATGAGACAACGCCAAACTATGGCTACACCTTC. It encodes CASSLDETTPNYGYTF.

The CDR3 region has the DNA TGTGCCAGCAGTTACTTGGCAGGGAGCACTGAAGCTTTCTTT. Amino acid sequence: CASSYLAGSTEAFF. This sequence joins TRBV6-6 and TRBJ1-1; TRBD1 might be the D (5 bases). Germline assignment: CDR1 MNHNY and CDR2 SVGAGI (reference sequence). V dropped 1 base and J dropped 4 bases, with 10 bases sitting between them. CDR3 length: 14 amino acids.

The rearrangement uses TRBV6-1 and TRBJ2-5, with D unresolved. CDR3 length: 15 residues. V was shortened by 1 base and J by 4 bases, with 13 bases between the two germline ends. From germline, CDR1 is MNHNS and CDR2 SASEGT. This CDR3 reads CASSEDRILGETQYF. Written as DNA, the CDR3 is TGTGCCAGCAGTGAAGACAGAATTTTGGGAGAGACCCAGTACTTC.

The chain couples TRBV6-4 to TRBJ1-2; TRBD1 aligns across 10 bases. V lost 4 bases to trimming and J lost 0 bases; unmatched junction nucleotides: 2. The V gene's germline CDR1 is MRHNA and CDR2 SNTAGT. The CDR3 loop spans 15 amino acids. CDR3 nucleotides: TGTGCCAGCAGTGCCGGGACAGGGGCTAACTATGGCTACACCTTC. Residues: CASSAGTGANYGYTF.

This clone was picked up one time. The V call is TRBV18, the J call TRBJ2-2; 7 bases map to TRBD1. The CDR3 sequence is 14 residues long. Per the germline V gene, CDR1 is KGHSH and CDR2 is LQKENI. V dropped 5 bases and J dropped 5; count of bases not matched to a gene: 5. CDR3 DNA: TGTGCCAGCTCATCCGGGACAGCGACCGGGGAGCTGTTTTTT. It specifies CASSSGTATGELFF.

This clone came up once. V usage is TRBV29-1 and J usage is TRBJ1-6, with D uncertain. Germline assignment: CDR1 SQVTM and CDR2 ANQGSEA. The V end was cut by 4 bases, the J end by 7 bases, with 14 bases between. The CDR3 has 14 amino acids. CDR3 region: CSVAIGRENSPLHF. DNA for the CDR3: TGCAGCGTTGCCATAGGGCGGGAGAATTCACCCCTCCACTTT.

The chain employs TRBV9 and TRBJ1-1, with D possibly matching TRBD1 (5 bases). The CDR3 length is 15 residues. From germline, CDR1 is SGDLS and CDR2 YYNGEE. Trimming cost V 0 bases and J 1 base, with 10 bases left between them. CDR3 nucleotide sequence: TGTGCCAGCAGCGTAGACCCAGGGCCGAACACTGAAGCTTTCTTT. Amino acid sequence: CASSVDPGPNTEAFF.

The gene calls are TRBV6-5 and TRBJ1-1, with D unresolved. The CDR3 length is 14 residues. Trimming took off 7 bases at V and 0 bases at J, with 12 bases between the two ends. Per germline, CDR1 MNHEY and CDR2 SVGAGI. CDR3 nucleotides: TGTGCCAGCAAGGTAGAAGGGCTGAACACTGAAGCTTTCTTT. It is translated as CASKVEGLNTEAFF.

The chain recombines TRBV7-9 with TRBJ1-1; D remains ambiguous. Trimming removed 3 bases at V and 6 bases at J, with 8 bases between. Germline V lookup: CDR1 SEHNR, CDR2 FQNEAQ (reference sequence). The CDR3 runs to 12 residues. The CDR3 sequence: CASSFQVAEAFF. The CDR3 region has the DNA TGTGCCAGCAGCTTTCAGGTCGCTGAAGCTTTCTTT.

The chain couples TRBV11-2 to TRBJ2-1; maybe TRBD2 (6 bases). Per germline, CDR1 SGHAT and CDR2 FQNNGV. V was clipped by 5 bases and J by 6 bases, with 11 bases between them. This CDR3 spans 13 amino acids. The DNA of the CDR3 is TGTGCCAGCAGCCTGGGACTCTCCAATGAGCAGTTCTTC. Translation: CASSLGLSNEQFF.

The chain is built from TRBV5-1 and TRBJ2-2, with D tentatively TRBD1 (6 bases). The germline V gene encodes CDR1 SGHRS and CDR2 YFSETQ. There are 14 residues in the CDR3. V lost 5 bases to trimming and J lost 1 base, with 9 bases between them. DNA for the CDR3: TGCGCCAGCAGTTTGACAGGGAACACCGGGGAGCTGTTTTTT. Translating gives CASSLTGNTGELFF.

V gene TRBV5-5 combines with J gene TRBJ1-1; D possibly corresponds to TRBD1 (5 bases). The CDR3 runs to 15 residues. CDR1 and CDR2 from the germline V gene are SGHKS and YYEKEE (reference sequence). The V end lost 7 bases, the J end lost 4 bases, and 20 bases lay between the germline ends. CDR3 bases: TGTGCCAGCCAAGGTTTCGGTGGGGGGGTCACTGAAGCTTTCTTT. This codes for CASQGFGGGVTEAFF.

This sequence joins TRBV5-4 and TRBJ1-2; D gene ambiguous. Germline loops: CDR1 SGHNT, CDR2 YYREEE (reference sequence). This CDR3 has 13 amino acids. V shed 4 bases and J shed 1 base, with 8 bases lying between them. CDR3 bases: TGTGCCAGCAGCAGGGAGAGTAACTATGGCTACACCTTC. Residues: CASSRESNYGYTF.

The V call is TRBV19, the J call TRBJ2-2; 7 nucleotides line up with TRBD1. The CDR3 is 15 residues long. Germline V lookup: CDR1 LNHDA, CDR2 SQIVND (reference sequence). V dropped 5 bases and J dropped 4; count of bases not matched to a gene: 7. The CDR3 DNA reads as TGTGCCAGTAGTCTCCACGGGACAGCCACCGGGGAGCTGTTTTTT. Protein sequence: CASSLHGTATGELFF.

This chain uses TRBV24-1 with TRBJ1-6, with a weak D call TRBD1 (6 bases). The CDR3 runs 18 residues. CDR1 is KGHDR, CDR2 SFDVKD, per germline. The V gene lost 5 bases and the J gene lost 0 bases, with 16 bases spanning the gap. The CDR3 loop is CATSGGQALSSYNSPLHF. CDR3 coding DNA: TGTGCCACCAGTGGGGGGCAGGCTCTAAGCTCCTATAATTCACCCCTCCACTTT.

The chain employs TRBV14 and TRBJ1-6; a possible D gene is TRBD1 (5 bases). Germline V gives CDR1 SGHDN, CDR2 FVKESK. The CDR3 spans 17 residues. V lost 1 base and J 9 bases, leaving 19 bases between the germline ends. The CDR3 loop reads CASSQVLGAGERSPLHF. The CDR3 region has the DNA TGTGCCAGCAGCCAAGTCTTAGGGGCGGGGGAACGTTCACCCCTCCACTTT.

The chain recombines TRBV20-1 with TRBJ1-1; D gene uncertain. Germline-derived CDR1 and CDR2 are DFQATT and SNEGSKA (reference sequence). V lost 1 base to trimming and J lost 5 bases, with 5 bases between them. The CDR3 extends over 11 amino acids. The CDR3 region is CSARVETEAFF. CDR3 DNA sequence: TGCAGTGCTAGAGTTGAAACTGAAGCTTTCTTT.

The CDR3 DNA is TGTGCCAGCAGTCGGGGGGGGACAGGGGGCAGAGCTTTCTTT. Residues: CASSRGGTGGRAFF. The chain has TRBV6-5 and TRBJ1-1; 12 nucleotides match TRBD1. Germline V CDR1 and CDR2: MNHEY, SVGAGI. Trimming took 5 bases from V and 10 from J; bases not matched to a gene: 8. The CDR3 loop spans 14 amino acids.